The sequence of this T cell receptor beta chain was determined in a study of blood T cells in healthy people across ages. Whole-study results and caveats: Naive CD4+ cells and diversity were both higher in long-lived donors than in aged donors.

A sample-barcoded 5' primer and a J-beta primer mix were used in a second PCR of roughly 7 to 12 cycles. TCRdb independently ran MiXCR on the 5' RACE reads; one entry per CDR3 protein. This sample yields fewer than 2 million distinct CDR3 sequences, of which about two fifths are seen a single time; more than 20% belongs to the top ten. This clonotype has more than one count but fewer than ten. Its antigen is not identified. Trimming pared 1 base from V and 4 bases from J, leaving 11 bases between. This CDR3 is built from 14 residues. Looked up from germline, CDR1 is SGHDN and CDR2 is FVKESK. V and J are TRBV14 and TRBJ2-7, with D possibly being TRBD2 (6 bases). The clonotype comes from a human donor in good health. Sample: blood. CDR3 amino acids: CASSQVSGVYEQYF. DNA of the CDR3: TGTGCCAGCAGCCAAGTATCGGGGGTTTACGAGCAGTACTTC. The full variable domain, rest sourced from reference TRBV14 and TRBJ2-7, is EAGVTQFPSHSVIEKGQTVTLRCDPISGHDNLYWYRRVMGKEIKFLLHFVKESKQDESGMPNNRFLAERTGGTYSTLKVQPAELEDSGVYFCASSQVSGVYEQYFGPGTRLTVT.